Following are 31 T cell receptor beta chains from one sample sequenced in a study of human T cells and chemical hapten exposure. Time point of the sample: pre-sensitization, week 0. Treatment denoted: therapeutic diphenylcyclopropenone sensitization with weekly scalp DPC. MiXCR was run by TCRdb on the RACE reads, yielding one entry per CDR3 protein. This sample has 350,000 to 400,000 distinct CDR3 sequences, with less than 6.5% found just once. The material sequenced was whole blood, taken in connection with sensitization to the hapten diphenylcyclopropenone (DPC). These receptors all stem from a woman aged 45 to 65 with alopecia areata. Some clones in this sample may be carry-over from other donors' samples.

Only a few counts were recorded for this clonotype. The CDR3 nucleotides read TGCGCCAGCAGCTTGGAGAGGTTATACGAGCAGTACTTC. Encoded protein: CASSLERLYEQYF. The chain couples TRBV5-1 to TRBJ2-7; D gene uncertain. The CDR3 totals 13 residues. Trimming took off 0 bases at V and 4 bases at J, with 8 bases between the two ends. Germline V gene data show CDR1 as SGHRS and CDR2 as YFSETQ.

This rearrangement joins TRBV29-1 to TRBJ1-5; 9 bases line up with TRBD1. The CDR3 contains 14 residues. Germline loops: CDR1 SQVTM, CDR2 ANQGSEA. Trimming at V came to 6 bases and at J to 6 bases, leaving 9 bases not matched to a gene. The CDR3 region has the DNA TGCAGCGTCGTAGACAGGGGGAAAGGTCAGCCCCAGCATTTT. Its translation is CSVVDRGKGQPQHF. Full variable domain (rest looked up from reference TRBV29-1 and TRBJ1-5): SAVISQKPSRDICQRGTSLTIQCQVDSQVTMMFWYRQQPGQSLTLIATANQGSEATYESGFVIDKFPISRPNLTFSTLTVSNMSPEDSSIYLCSVVDRGKGQPQHFGDGTRLSIL.

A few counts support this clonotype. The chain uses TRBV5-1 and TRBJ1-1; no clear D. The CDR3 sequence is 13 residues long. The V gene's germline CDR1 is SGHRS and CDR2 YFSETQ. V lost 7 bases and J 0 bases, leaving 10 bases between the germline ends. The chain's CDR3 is CASYDTMNTEAFF. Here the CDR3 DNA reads TGCGCCAGCTATGACACCATGAACACTGAAGCTTTCTTT.

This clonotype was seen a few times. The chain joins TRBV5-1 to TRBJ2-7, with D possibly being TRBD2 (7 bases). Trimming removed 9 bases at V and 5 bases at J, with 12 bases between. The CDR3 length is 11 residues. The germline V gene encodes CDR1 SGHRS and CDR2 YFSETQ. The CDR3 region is CATWEGDEQYF. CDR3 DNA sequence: TGCGCCACCTGGGAGGGGGACGAGCAGTACTTC.

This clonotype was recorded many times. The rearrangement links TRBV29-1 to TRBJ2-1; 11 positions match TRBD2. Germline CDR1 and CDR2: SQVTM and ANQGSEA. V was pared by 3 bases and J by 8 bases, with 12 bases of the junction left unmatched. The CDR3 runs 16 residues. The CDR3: CSVEGTTSGILYEQFF. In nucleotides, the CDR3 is TGCAGCGTTGAGGGGACGACTAGCGGGATTTTGTATGAGCAGTTCTTC.

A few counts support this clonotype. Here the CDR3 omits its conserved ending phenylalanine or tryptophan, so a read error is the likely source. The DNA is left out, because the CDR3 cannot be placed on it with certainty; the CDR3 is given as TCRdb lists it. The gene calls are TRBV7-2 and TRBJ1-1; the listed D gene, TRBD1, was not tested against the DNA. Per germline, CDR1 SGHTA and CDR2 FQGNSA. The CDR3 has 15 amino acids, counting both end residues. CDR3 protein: CASRHGSSGQGPMEV.

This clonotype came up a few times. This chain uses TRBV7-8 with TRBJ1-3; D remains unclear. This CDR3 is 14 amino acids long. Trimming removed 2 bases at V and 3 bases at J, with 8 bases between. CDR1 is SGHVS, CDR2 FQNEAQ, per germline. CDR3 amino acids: CASSLTLSGNTIYF. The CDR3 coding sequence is TGTGCCAGCAGCTTAACTCTAAGTGGAAACACCATATATTTT.

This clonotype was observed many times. In nucleotides, the CDR3 is TGTGCCAGCAGCGGGACTCGAGGCAATCAGCCCCAGCATTTT. Its translation: CASSGTRGNQPQHF. This chain connects TRBV12-3 or TRBV12-4 to TRBJ1-5; D is perhaps TRBD1 (5 bases). This CDR3 spans 14 amino acids. Trimming removed 6 bases at V and 2 bases at J, with 11 bases between.

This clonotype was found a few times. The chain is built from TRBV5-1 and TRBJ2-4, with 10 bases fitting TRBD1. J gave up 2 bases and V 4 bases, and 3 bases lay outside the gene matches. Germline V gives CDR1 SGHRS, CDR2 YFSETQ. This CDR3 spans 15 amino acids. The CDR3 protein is CASSGDRGSKNIQYF. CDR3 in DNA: TGCGCCAGCAGCGGGGACAGGGGTTCCAAAAACATTCAGTACTTC.

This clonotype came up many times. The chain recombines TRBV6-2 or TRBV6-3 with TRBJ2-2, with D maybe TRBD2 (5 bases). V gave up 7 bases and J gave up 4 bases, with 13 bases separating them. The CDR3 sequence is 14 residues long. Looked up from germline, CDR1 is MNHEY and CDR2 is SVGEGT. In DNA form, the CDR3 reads TGTGCCAGCACCCCCCGAGGGAGCACCGGGGAGCTGTTTTTT. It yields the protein CASTPRGSTGELFF.

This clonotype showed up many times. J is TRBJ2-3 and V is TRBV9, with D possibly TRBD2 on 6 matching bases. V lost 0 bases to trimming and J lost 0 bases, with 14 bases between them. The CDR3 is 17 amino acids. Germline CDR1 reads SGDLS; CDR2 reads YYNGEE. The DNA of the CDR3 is TGTGCCAGCAGCGTAGAAAATAGCGGCCCTAGCACAGATACGCAGTATTTT. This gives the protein CASSVENSGPSTDTQYF.

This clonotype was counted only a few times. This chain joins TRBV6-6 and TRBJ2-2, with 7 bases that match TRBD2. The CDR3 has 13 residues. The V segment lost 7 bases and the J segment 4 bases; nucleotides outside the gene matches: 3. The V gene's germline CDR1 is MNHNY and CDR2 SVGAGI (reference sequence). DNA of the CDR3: TGTGCCAGCAAGGGAGGGGCCACCGGGGAGCTGTTTTTT. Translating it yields CASKGGATGELFF.

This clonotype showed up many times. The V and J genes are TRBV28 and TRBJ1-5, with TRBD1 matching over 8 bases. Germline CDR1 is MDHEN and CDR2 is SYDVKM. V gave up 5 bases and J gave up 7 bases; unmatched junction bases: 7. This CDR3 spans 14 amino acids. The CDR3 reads CASSRQGNGQPQHF. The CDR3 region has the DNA TGTGCCAGCAGTAGACAGGGGAATGGGCAGCCCCAGCATTTT.

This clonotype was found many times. This CDR3 reads CSVAGTPDLSKEQYF. CDR3 coding DNA: TGCAGCGTTGCGGGGACCCCTGACCTTAGTAAGGAGCAGTACTTC. V usage is TRBV29-1 and J usage is TRBJ2-7, with D perhaps TRBD1 or TRBD2 (5 bases each). Trimming left V 4 bases short and J 7 bases short, with 23 bases between. This CDR3 has 15 residues. The germline V gene encodes CDR1 SQVTM and CDR2 ANQGSEA.

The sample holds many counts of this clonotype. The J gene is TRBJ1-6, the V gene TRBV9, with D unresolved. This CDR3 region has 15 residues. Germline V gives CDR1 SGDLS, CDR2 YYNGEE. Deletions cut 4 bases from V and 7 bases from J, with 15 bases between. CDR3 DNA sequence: TGTGCCAGCAGCCCTTTCCCGGCGGCCAATTCACCCCTCCACTTT. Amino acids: CASSPFPAANSPLHF.

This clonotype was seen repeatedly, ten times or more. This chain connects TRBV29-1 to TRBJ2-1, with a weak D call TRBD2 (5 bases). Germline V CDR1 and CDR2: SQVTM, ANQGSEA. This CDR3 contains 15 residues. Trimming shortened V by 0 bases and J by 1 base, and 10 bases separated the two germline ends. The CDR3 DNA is TGCAGCGTTGAAGATAGCGAGAGGTCCTACAATGAGCAGTTCTTC. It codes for CSVEDSERSYNEQFF.

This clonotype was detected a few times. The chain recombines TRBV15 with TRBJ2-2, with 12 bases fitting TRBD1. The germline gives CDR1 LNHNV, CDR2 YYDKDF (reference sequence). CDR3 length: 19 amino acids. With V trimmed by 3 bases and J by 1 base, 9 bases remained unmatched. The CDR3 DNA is TGTGCCACCAGCAGGGCCGGGACAGGGGGCAACCTGAACACCGGGGAGCTGTTTTTT. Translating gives CATSRAGTGGNLNTGELFF.

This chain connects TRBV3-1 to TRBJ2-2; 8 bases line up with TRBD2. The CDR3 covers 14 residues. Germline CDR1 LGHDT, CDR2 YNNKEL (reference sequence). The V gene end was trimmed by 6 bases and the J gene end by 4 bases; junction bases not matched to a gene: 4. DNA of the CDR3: TGTGCCAGCAGTCCCGGGAGGGCCACCGGGGAGCTGTTTTTT. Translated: CASSPGRATGELFF.

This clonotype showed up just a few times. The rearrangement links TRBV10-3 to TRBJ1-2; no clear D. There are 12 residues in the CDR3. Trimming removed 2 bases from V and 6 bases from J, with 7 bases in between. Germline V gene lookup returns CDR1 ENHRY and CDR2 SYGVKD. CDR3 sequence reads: CAISEPGNGYTF. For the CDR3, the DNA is TGTGCCATCAGTGAGCCGGGGAATGGCTACACCTTC.

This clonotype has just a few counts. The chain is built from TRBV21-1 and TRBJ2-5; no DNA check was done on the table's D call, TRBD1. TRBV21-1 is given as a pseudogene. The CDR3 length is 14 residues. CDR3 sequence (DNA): TGTGCCAGCAGCAAAGGAAAGGGGGTGGAGACCCAGTACTTC. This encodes CASSKGKGVETQYF.

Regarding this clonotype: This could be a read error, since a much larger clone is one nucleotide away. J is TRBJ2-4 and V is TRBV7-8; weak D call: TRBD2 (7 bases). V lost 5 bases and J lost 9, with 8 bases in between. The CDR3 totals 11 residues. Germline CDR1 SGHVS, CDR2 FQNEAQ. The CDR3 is CASSGGAIQYF. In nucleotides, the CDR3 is TGTGCCAGCAGCGGGGGGGCCATTCAGTACTTC.

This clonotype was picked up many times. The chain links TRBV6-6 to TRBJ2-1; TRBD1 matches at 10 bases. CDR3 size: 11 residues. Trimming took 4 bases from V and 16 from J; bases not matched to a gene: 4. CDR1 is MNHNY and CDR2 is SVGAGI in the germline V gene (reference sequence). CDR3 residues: CASSSGTGDFF. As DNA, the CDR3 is TGTGCCAGCAGTTCCGGGACAGGGGATTTCTTC.

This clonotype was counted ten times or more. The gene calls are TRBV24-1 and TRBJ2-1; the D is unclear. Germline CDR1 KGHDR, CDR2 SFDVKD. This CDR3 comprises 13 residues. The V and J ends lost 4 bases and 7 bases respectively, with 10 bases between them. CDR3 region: CATSDPDGNEQFF. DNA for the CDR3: TGTGCCACCAGTGACCCCGATGGGAATGAGCAGTTCTTC.

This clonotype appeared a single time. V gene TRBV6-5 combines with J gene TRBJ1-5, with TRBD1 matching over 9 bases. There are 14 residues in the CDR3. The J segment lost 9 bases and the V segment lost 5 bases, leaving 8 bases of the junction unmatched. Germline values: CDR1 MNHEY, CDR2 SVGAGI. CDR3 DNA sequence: TGTGCCAGCAGTCCTACAGGGGGCCGGGGGCCCCAGCATTTT. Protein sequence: CASSPTGGRGPQHF.

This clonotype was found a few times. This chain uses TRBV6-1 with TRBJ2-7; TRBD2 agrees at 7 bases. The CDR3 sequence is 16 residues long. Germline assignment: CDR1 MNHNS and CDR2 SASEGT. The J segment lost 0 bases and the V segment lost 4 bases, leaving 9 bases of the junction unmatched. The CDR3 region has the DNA TGTGCCAGCAGTGCCGTTAGCGGGCCAAGCTCCTACGAGCAGTACTTC. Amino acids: CASSAVSGPSSYEQYF.

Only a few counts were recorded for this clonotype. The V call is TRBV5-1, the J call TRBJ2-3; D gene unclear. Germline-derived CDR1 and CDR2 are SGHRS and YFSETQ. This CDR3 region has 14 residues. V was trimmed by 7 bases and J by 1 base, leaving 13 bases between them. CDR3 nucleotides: TGCGCCAGCCGGTCGAGGAGTGGCACAGATACGCAGTATTTT. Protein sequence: CASRSRSGTDTQYF.

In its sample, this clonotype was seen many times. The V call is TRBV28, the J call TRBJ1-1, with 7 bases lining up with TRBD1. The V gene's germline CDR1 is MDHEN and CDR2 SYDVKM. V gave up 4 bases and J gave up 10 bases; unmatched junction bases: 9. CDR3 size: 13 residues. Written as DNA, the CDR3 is TGTGCCAGCAGTTCCCTGGGCCAGGGGGGAGCTTTCTTT. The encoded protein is CASSSLGQGGAFF.

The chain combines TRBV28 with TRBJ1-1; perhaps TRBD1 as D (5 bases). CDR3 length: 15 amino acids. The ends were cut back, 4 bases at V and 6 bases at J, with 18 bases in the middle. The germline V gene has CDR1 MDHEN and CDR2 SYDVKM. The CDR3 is CASSSTRLGVPEAFF. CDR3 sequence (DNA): TGTGCCAGCAGTTCCACCCGGTTGGGGGTTCCTGAAGCTTTCTTT. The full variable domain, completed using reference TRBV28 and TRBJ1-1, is DVKVTQSSRYLVKRTGEKVFLECVQDMDHENMFWYRQDPGLGLRLIYFSYDVKMKEKGDIPEGYSVSREKKERFSLILESASTNQTSMYLCASSSTRLGVPEAFFGQGTRLTVV.

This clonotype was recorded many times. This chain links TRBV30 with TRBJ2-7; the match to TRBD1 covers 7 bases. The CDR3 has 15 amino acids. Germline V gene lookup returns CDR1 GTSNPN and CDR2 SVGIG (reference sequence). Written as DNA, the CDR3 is TGTAGTCCTCGCCCCAGGGGGAAGACCTCCTACGAGCAGTACTTC. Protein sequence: CSPRPRGKTSYEQYF.

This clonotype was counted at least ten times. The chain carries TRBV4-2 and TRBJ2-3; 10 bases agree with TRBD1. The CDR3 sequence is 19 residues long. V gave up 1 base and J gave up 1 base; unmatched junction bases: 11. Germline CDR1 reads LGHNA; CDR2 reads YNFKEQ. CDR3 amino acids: CASSQGVIGQGDGTDTQYF. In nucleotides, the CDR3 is TGTGCCAGCAGCCAAGGAGTTATTGGACAGGGGGACGGCACAGATACGCAGTATTTT.

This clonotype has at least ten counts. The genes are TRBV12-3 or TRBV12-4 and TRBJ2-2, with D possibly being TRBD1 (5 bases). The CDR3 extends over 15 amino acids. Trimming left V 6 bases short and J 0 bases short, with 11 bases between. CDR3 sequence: CASRASGSNTGELFF. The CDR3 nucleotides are TGTGCCAGCAGGGCCTCAGGGTCGAACACCGGGGAGCTGTTTTTT.